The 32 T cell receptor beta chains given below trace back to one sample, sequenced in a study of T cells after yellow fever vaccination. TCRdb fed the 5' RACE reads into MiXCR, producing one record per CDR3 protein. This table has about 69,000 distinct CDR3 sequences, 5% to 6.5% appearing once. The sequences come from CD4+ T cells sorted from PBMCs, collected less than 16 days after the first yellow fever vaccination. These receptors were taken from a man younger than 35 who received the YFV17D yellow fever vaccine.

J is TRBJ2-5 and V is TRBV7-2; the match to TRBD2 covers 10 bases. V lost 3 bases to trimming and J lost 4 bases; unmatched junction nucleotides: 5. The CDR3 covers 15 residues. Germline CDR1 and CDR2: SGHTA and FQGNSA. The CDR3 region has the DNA TGTGCCAGCAGCTTGAGCGGGGGGGCCCGAGAGACCCAGTACTTC. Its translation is CASSLSGGARETQYF.

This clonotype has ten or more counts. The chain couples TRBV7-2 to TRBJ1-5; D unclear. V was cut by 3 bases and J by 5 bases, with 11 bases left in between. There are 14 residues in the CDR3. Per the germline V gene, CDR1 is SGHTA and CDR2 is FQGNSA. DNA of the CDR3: TGTGCCAGCAGCTTCGGAGGATTGGATCAGCCCCAGCATTTT. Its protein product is CASSFGGLDQPQHF.

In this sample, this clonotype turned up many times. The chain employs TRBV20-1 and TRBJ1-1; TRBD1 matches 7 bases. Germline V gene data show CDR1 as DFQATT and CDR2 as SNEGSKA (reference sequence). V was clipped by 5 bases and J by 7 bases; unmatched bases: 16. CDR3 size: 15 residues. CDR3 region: CSARRGGGNTVEAFF. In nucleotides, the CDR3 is TGCAGTGCTCGCAGGGGGGGTGGTAATACGGTTGAAGCTTTCTTT.

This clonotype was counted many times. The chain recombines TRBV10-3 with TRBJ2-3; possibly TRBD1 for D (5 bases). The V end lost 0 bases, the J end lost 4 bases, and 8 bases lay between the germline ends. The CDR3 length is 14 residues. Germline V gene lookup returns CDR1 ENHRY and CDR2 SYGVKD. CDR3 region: CAISESSGSDTQYF. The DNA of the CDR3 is TGTGCCATCAGTGAGTCTTCAGGGTCAGATACGCAGTATTTT.

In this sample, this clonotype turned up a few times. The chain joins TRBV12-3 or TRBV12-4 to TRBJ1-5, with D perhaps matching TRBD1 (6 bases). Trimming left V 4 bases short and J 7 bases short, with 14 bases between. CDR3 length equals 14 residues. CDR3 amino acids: CASSSSDRKQPQHF. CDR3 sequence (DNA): TGTGCCAGCAGTTCCTCGGACAGAAAGCAGCCCCAGCATTTT.

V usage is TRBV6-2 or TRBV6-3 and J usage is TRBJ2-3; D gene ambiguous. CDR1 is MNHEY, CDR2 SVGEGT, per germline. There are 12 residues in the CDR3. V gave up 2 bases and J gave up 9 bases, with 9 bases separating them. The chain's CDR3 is CASSYGPVTQYF. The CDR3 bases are TGTGCCAGCAGTTACGGGCCAGTCACGCAGTATTTT.

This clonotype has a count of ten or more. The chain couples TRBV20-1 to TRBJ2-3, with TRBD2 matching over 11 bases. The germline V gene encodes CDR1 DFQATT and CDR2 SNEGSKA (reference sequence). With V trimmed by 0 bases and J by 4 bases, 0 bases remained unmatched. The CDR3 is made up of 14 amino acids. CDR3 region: CSARDSGGADTQYF. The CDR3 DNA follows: TGCAGTGCTAGAGATAGCGGGGGGGCAGATACGCAGTATTTT.

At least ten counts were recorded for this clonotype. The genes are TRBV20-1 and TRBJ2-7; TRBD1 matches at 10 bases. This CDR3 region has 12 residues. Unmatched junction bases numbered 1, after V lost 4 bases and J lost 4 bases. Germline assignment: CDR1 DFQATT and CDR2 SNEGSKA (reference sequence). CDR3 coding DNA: TGCAGTGCTACGGACAGGGGGTACGAGCAGTACTTC. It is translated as CSATDRGYEQYF.

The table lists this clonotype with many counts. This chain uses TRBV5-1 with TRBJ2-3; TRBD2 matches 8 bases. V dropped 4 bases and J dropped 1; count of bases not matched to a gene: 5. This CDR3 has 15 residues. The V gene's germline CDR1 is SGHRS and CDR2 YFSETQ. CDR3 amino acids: CASSTSGGGTDTQYF. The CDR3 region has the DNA TGCGCCAGCAGCACCTCGGGGGGGGGCACAGATACGCAGTATTTT.

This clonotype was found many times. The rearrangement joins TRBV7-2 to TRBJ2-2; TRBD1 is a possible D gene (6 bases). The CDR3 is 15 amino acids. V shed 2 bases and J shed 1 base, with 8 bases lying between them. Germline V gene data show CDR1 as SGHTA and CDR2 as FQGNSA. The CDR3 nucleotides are TGTGCCAGCAGCTTAAGAGGGGGGAACACCGGGGAGCTGTTTTTT. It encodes CASSLRGGNTGELFF.

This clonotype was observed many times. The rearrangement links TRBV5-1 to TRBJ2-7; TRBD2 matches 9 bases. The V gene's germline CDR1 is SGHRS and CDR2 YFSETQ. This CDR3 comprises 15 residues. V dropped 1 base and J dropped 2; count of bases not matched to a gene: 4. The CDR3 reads CASSLKASGAYEQYF. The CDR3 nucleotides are TGCGCCAGCAGCTTGAAGGCTAGCGGGGCCTACGAGCAGTACTTC.

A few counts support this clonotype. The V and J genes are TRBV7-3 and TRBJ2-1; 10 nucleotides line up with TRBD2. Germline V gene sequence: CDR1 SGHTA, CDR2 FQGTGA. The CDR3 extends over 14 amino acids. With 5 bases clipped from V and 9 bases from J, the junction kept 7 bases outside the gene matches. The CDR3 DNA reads TGTGCCAGCAGCCCAAGCGGGGGGGCGGTTGAGCAGTTCTTC. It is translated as CASSPSGGAVEQFF.

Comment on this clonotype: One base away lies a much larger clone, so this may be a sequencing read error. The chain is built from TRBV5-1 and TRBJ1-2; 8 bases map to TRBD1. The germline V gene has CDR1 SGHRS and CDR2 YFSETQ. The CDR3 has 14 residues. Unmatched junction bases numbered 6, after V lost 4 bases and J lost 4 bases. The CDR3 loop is CASSPGQEAYGYTF. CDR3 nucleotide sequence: TGCGCCAGCAGCCCGGGACAGGAAGCCTATGGCTACACCTTC. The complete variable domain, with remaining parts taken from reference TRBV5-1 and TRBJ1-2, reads KAGVTQTPRYLIKTRGQQVTLSCSPISGHRSVSWYQQTPGQGLQFLFEYFSETQRNKGNFPGRFSGRQFSNSRSEMNVSTLELGDSALYLCASSPGQEAYGYTFGSGTRLTVV.

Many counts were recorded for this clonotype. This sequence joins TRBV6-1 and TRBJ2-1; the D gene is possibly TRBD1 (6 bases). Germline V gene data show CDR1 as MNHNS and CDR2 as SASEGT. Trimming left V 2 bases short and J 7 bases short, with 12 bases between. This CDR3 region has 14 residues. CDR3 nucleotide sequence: TGTGCCAGCAGTGAATGGGGCAGGGGAAATGAGCAGTTCTTC. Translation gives CASSEWGRGNEQFF.

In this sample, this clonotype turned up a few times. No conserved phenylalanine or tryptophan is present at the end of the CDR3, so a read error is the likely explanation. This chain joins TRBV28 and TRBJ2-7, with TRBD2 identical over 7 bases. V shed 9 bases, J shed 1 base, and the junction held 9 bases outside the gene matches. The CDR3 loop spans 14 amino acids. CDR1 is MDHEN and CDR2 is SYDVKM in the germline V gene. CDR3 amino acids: CASRAVRGSYEQYL. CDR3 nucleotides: TGTGCCAGTAGGGCCGTGCGGGGGTCCTACGAGCAGTACCTC.

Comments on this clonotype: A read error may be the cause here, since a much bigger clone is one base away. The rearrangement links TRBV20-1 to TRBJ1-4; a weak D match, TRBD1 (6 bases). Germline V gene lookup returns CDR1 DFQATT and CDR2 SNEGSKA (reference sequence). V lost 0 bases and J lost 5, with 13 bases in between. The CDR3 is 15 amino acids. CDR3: CSARESAQGNEKLFF. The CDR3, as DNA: TGCAGTGCTAGAGAATCGGCACAGGGAAATGAAAAACTGTTTTTT.

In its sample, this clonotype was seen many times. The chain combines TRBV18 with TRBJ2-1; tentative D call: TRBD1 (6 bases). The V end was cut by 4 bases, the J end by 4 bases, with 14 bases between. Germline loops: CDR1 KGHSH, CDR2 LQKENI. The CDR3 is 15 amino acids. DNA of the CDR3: TGTGCCAGCTCACGAGCGACAGGAGCTTACAATGAGCAGTTCTTC. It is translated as CASSRATGAYNEQFF.

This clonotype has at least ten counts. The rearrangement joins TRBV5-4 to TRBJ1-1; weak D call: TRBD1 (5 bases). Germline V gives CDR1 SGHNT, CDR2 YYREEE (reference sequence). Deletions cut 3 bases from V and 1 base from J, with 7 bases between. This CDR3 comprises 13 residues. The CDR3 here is CASSSTANTEAFF. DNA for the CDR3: TGTGCCAGCAGCTCGACAGCGAACACTGAAGCTTTCTTT.

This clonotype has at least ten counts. CDR3 DNA: TGCAGTGCTAGGGCCGGGACTGTCTCCTACAATGAGCAGTTCTTC. Translating gives CSARAGTVSYNEQFF. This sequence joins TRBV20-1 and TRBJ2-1; maybe TRBD2 (6 bases). Germline V CDR1 and CDR2: DFQATT, SNEGSKA (reference sequence). The CDR3 totals 15 residues. Trimming shortened V by 3 bases and J by 0 bases, and 12 bases separated the two germline ends.

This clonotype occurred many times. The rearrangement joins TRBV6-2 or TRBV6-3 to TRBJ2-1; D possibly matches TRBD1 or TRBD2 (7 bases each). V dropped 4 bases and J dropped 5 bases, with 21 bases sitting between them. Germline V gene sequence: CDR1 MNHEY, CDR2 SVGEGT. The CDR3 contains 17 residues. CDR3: CASSSPPGGGTHNEQFF. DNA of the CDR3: TGTGCCAGCAGTTCCCCCCCAGGGGGGGGAACTCACAATGAGCAGTTCTTC.

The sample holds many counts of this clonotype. Here the CDR3 reads CASKAGASLQETQYF. The CDR3 region has the DNA TGTGCCAGCAAAGCGGGGGCCTCCCTCCAAGAGACCCAGTACTTC. The J gene is TRBJ2-5, the V gene TRBV7-2; 8 nucleotides align to TRBD2. The CDR3 has 15 residues. J was trimmed by 1 base and V by 7 bases; bases with no gene match: 8. Germline V gives CDR1 SGHTA, CDR2 FQGNSA.

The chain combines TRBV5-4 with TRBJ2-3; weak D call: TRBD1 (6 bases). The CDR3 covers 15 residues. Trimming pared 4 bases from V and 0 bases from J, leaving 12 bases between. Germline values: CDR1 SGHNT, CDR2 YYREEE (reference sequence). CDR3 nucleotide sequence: TGTGCCAGCAGCGCTACAGGGCTTAGCACAGATACGCAGTATTTT. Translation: CASSATGLSTDTQYF.

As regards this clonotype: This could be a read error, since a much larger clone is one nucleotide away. The CDR3 loop reads CASSLISSGGGWETQYF. In nucleotides, the CDR3 is TGTGCCAGCAGCTTAATCTCTAGCGGGGGGGGTTGGGAGACCCAGTACTTC. V gene TRBV7-6 combines with J gene TRBJ2-5; TRBD2 aligns across 12 bases. This CDR3 has 17 residues. CDR1 SGHVS and CDR2 FNYEAQ come from the germline V gene. V lost 2 bases and J lost 5; bases outside the gene matches: 9.

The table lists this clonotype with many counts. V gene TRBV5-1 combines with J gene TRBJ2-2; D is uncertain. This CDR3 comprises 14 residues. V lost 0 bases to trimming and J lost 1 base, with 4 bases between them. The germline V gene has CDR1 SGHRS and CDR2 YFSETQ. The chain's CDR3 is CASSLELNTGELFF. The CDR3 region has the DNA TGCGCCAGCAGCTTGGAACTGAACACCGGGGAGCTGTTTTTT.

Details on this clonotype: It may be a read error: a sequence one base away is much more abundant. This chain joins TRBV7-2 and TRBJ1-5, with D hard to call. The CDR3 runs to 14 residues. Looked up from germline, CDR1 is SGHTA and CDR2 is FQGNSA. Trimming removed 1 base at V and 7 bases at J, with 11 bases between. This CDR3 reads CASSLVIGYQPQHF. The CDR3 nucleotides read TGTGCCAGCAGCTTAGTTATAGGGTACCAGCCCCAGCATTTT. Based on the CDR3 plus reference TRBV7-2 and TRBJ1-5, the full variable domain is GAGVSQSPSNKVTEKGKDVELRCDPISGHTALYWYRQSLGQGLEFLIYFQGNSAPDKSGLPSDRFSAERTGGSVSTLTIQRTQQEDSAVYLCASSLVIGYQPQHFGDGTRLSIL.

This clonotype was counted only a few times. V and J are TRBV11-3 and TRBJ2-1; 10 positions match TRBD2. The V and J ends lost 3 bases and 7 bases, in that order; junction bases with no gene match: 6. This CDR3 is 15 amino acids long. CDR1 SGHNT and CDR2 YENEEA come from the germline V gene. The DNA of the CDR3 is TGTGCCAGCAGCTTGGGACTAGCGATGGGGAATGAGCAGTTCTTC. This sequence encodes CASSLGLAMGNEQFF.

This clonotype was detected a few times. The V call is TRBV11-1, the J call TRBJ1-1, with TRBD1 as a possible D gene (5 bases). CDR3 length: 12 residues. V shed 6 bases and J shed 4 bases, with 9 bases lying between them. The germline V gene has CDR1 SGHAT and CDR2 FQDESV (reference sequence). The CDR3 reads CASSSGVTEAFF. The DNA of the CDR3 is TGTGCCAGCAGTTCGGGGGTCACTGAAGCTTTCTTT.

In DNA, the CDR3 is TGTGCCTGGAGAGGAGCGAACACTGAAGCTTTCTTT. Protein product: CAWRGANTEAFF. This chain links TRBV30 with TRBJ1-1; D not certain. V lost 3 bases and J lost 1, with 6 bases in between. CDR1 is GTSNPN and CDR2 is SVGIG in the germline V gene (reference sequence). The CDR3 has 12 amino acids.

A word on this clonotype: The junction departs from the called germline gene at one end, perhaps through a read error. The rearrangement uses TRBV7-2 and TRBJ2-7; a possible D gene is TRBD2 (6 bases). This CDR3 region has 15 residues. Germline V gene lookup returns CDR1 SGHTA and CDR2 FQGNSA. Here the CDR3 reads CASSRGWVSTYEKYF. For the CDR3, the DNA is TGTGCCAGCAGCCGGGGGTGGGTTTCGACCTACGAGAAGTACTTC.

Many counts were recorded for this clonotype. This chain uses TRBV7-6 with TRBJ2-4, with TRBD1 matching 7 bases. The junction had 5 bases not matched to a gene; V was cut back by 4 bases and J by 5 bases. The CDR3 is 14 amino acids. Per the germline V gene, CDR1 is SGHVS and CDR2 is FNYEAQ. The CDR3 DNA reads TGTGCCAGCAGCTCAAGGGACAGAGAAAACATTCAGTACTTC. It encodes CASSSRDRENIQYF.

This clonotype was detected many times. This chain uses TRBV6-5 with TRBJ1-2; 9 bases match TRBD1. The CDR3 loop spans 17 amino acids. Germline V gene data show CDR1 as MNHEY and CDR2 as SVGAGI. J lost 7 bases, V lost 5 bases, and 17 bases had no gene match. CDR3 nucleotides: TGTGCCAGCAGTCGGAGGCGGTCGGGACAGGGTTTATCTGGCTACACCTTC. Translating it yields CASSRRRSGQGLSGYTF.

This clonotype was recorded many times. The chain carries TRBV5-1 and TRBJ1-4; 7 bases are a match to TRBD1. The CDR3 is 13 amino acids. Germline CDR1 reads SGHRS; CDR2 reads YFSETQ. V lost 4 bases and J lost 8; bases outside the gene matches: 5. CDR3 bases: TGCGCCAGCAGCGAGGGGGCAGGAGAAAAACTGTTTTTT. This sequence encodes CASSEGAGEKLFF.